Detailed here is one TCR beta chain. The data originate from a study of blood T cell repertoires in COVID-19. Only in-frame clones appear in the TCRdb table, and some are missing; sequencing was by immunoSEQ multiplex PCR. Seen here are some 220,000 clones, less than 90% observed once, and the top ten hold roughly 3.3%. The J segment lost 7 bases and the V segment lost 0 bases, leaving 1 base of the junction unmatched. The CDR3 spans 15 residues. From germline, CDR1 is MGHRA and CDR2 YSYEKL. The sequence came from a woman in her fifties or sixties in a cohort exposed to, infected with or recovered from COVID-19 (not recorded which). The sequencing input was PBMCs or T cells enriched from blood (not recorded which). The rearrangement uses TRBV4-1 and TRBJ1-4; 11 bases are shared with TRBD1. Written as DNA, the CDR3 is TGCGCCAGCAGCCAAGAGGGGACAGGGGGTGAAAAACTGTTTTTT. This gives the protein CASSQEGTGGEKLFF.